A selection of T cell receptor beta chains follows, all from one sample in a study of T cell changes during pregnancy in multiple sclerosis. Using immunoSEQ multiplex PCR, the repertoire was profiled, and TCRdb retains in-frame clones only, with some absent. In the table there are fewer than 40,000 clones, about 91% of which are singletons. The input for sequencing was CD8+ T cells from peripheral blood mononuclear cells, taken in the second trimester of pregnancy. These receptors originate from a female donor with multiple sclerosis, enrolled in a pregnancy study. Both conserved end residues are part of each CDR3. D genes are given only for firm matches. Size is stated for part of the rows, as once, few or many counts, or as a class when the clone is expanded.

j_gene	v_gene	abundance	d_gene	CDR3nt	CDR3aa
TRBJ1-2	TRBV7-9	NA	TRBD1	TGTGCCACCCTACAGGGGGGAAGACAGGGCTACACCTTC	CATLQGGRQGYTF
TRBJ2-7	TRBV5-1	NA	NA	TGCGCCAGCAGCTTGTTAGGAGGGGAGGCTGGCGAGCAGTACTTC	CASSLLGGEAGEQYF
TRBJ2-1	TRBV29-1	NA	TRBD2	TGCAGCGTTGAAGTCTTGACTAGCGGGAGGCACTACAATGAGCAGTTCTTC	CSVEVLTSGRHYNEQFF
TRBJ1-3	TRBV4-2	few	NA	TGTGCCAGCAGCCTTGTTGGGCAGCCGAGCTCTGGAAACACCATATATTTT	CASSLVGQPSSGNTIYF
TRBJ1-1	TRBV7-9	medium-sized	TRBD1	TGTGCCAGCAGCACGTTGGACAGGACGGACACTGAAGCTTTCTTT	CASSTLDRTDTEAFF
TRBJ2-2	TRBV12-5	NA	TRBD2	TGTGCTAGTGGTTTGTCACCCGACAGGTTCCCCGGGACTAGCGGACCCTCTTCCACCGGGGAGCTGTTTTTT	CASGLSPDRFPGTSGPSSTGELFF
TRBJ1-6	TRBV5-1	NA	TRBD1	TGCGCCAGCAGACCCGCGGACAGGGGGAGATCACCCCTCCACTTT	CASRPADRGRSPLHF
TRBJ1-1	TRBV7-6	once	TRBD1	TGTGCCAGCAGCATCAACAGGGGGATCACTGAAGCTTTCTTT	CASSINRGITEAFF
TRBJ1-2	TRBV4-2	NA	TRBD1	TGTGCCAGCAGCTCAACAACAGGGGACTATGGCTACACCTTC	CASSSTTGDYGYTF
TRBJ2-5	TRBV5-6	NA	NA	TGTGCCAGCAGTACCAAATCCCGGGAGACCCAGTACTTC	CASSTKSRETQYF
TRBJ1-2	TRBV28	NA	NA	TGTGCCAGCAGTTTGGTGGCGGGGAGAGGTGGCTACACCTTC	CASSLVAGRGGYTF
TRBJ1-1	TRBV19	NA	NA	TGTGCCAGTATTACAGGTGGGACTGAAGCTTTCTTT	CASITGGTEAFF
TRBJ1-5	TRBV7-6	NA	NA	TGTGCCAGCAGTCAGGGCGGTCAGCCCCAGCATTTT	CASSQGGQPQHF
TRBJ2-3	TRBV6-4	NA	TRBD2	TGTGCCAGCAGTAGGGTAGCGGGAAGCACAGATACGCAGTATTTT	CASSRVAGSTDTQYF
TRBJ2-1	TRBV6-5	NA	TRBD2	TGTGCCAGCAGTTACTCCAACGGACTAGCCGATGAGCAGTTCTTC	CASSYSNGLADEQFF
TRBJ2-7	TRBV2	NA	NA	TGTGCCACTGGGGGCCGCGAGCAGTACTTC	CATGGREQYF
TRBJ1-1	TRBV7-9	NA	TRBD1	TGTGCCAGCAGCCCTCGGACAGGCTTCATGAACACTGAAGCTTTCTTT	CASSPRTGFMNTEAFF
TRBJ2-7	TRBV9	once	TRBD2	TGTGCCAGCAGCACCAACGCAGCGGGAGGGAAAGAGCAGTACTTC	CASSTNAAGGKEQYF
TRBJ2-7	TRBV5-1	NA	TRBD2	TGCGCCAGCAGCAGATCCGGGACTAGCGGCTACGAGCAGTACTTC	CASSRSGTSGYEQYF
TRBJ2-2	TRBV30	NA	TRBD2	TGTGCCTGGATCGCGCGGGAGGCCACCGGGGAGCTGTTTTTT	CAWIAREATGELFF
TRBJ1-1	TRBV28	NA	TRBD1	TGTGCCAGCAGCCCGGGACAGTTCGGAGGAGCTTTCTTT	CASSPGQFGGAFF
TRBJ2-7	TRBV29-1	NA	NA	TGCAGCGTTGTAACACAGGGGGGGTTCGAGCAGTACTTC	CSVVTQGGFEQYF
TRBJ1-1	TRBV6-6	few	NA	TGTGCCAGCAGTTACTCGGCAGACACTGAAGCTTTCTTT	CASSYSADTEAFF
TRBJ2-7	TRBV27	NA	TRBD1	TGTGCCAGCAGTCCGCAGGGGGCCAAGGAGCAGTACTTC	CASSPQGAKEQYF
TRBJ1-3	TRBV7-9	NA	NA	TGTGCCAGCAGCCATACCGGTTTTAGCTCTGGAAACACCATATATTTT	CASSHTGFSSGNTIYF
TRBJ2-7	TRBV27	NA	TRBD2	TGTGCCAGCAGGCCTTTGACTAGCGGGAGCTACGAGCAGTACTTC	CASRPLTSGSYEQYF
TRBJ2-1	TRBV19	NA	TRBD2	TGTGCCAGTAGTAGAATATGGACTAGGGACGAGGAGCAGTTCTTC	CASSRIWTRDEEQFF
TRBJ2-4	TRBV9	NA	TRBD2	TGTGCCAGCAGCGTAGATGGGCGGGAGAGGGACATTCAGTACTTC	CASSVDGRERDIQYF
TRBJ1-1	TRBV2	NA	NA	TGTGCCAGCAGCCTTTCTTCCGGGGGGGCCACTGAAGCTTTCTTT	CASSLSSGGATEAFF
TRBJ2-3	TRBV27	NA	TRBD2	TGTGCCAGCAGTTTATGGAGCGGGGTCTCAGATACGCAGTATTTT	CASSLWSGVSDTQYF
TRBJ2-7	TRBV19	NA	TRBD2	TGTGCCAGTAGCCCGGGGAGGGCGACCACCTACGAGCAGTACTTC	CASSPGRATTYEQYF
TRBJ2-2	TRBV11-2	NA	NA	TGTGCCAGCAGCTTAGCGGGTCGGACCGGGGAGCTGTTTTTT	CASSLAGRTGELFF
TRBJ1-2	TRBV30	NA	NA	TGTGCCTGCCTATCCTATGGCTACACCTTC	CACLSYGYTF
TRBJ2-7	TRBV4-1	NA	NA	TGCGCCAGCAGCCAGGCAGGGGCCGAGCAGTACTTC	CASSQAGAEQYF
TRBJ2-7	TRBV7-9	NA	NA	TGTGCCAGCAGCATCCGTGGTGGAGGGAACGAGCAGTACTTC	CASSIRGGGNEQYF
TRBJ2-1	TRBV11-3	once	TRBD2	TGTGCCAGCAGCTTAGATACCCCTCGACTAGCGGGGGTGGACAATGAGCAGTTCTTC	CASSLDTPRLAGVDNEQFF
TRBJ1-2	TRBV29-1	NA	NA	TGCAGCGTTGAAGGCAGGAACTATGGCTACACCTTC	CSVEGRNYGYTF
TRBJ1-1	TRBV19	NA	NA	TGTGCCAGTAGTATGGGGCCTATCACTGAAGCTTTCTTT	CASSMGPITEAFF
TRBJ2-5	TRBV9	NA	TRBD1	TGTGCCAGCAGCCCGGGACAGGGACAAGAGACCCAGTACTTC	CASSPGQGQETQYF
TRBJ2-6	TRBV29-1	once	NA	TGCAGCGTTTTGGGACTCGAATCCTCTGGGGCCAACGTCCTGACTTTC	CSVLGLESSGANVLTF
TRBJ2-2	TRBV10-3	NA	NA	TGTGCCATCAGTGACTCCGGAGGCACCGGGGAGCTGTTTTTT	CAISDSGGTGELFF